Following are 32 T cell receptor beta chains from one sample sequenced in a study of blood T cell repertoires in COVID-19. The assay was immunoSEQ multiplex PCR, and TCRdb's table has in-frame clones only and misses some. The sample includes about 110,000 clones, about three quarters seen only once; the top ten take more than 1.5%. The sequencing input was peripheral blood. The receptors derive from a woman aged 40 to 49 with acute or convalescent COVID-19.

As to this clone: Its ends do not fully match the called genes, so a read error is possible. The gene calls are TRBV6-1 and TRBJ1-6; perhaps TRBD1 as D (5 bases). Per the germline V gene, CDR1 is MNHNS and CDR2 is SASEGT. The CDR3 runs to 14 residues. For the CDR3, the DNA is TGTGCCAGCAGGGAAGACAGCTACAATTCACCCCTCCACTTT. The encoded protein is CASREDSYNSPLHF.

A single count supports this clone. The chain couples TRBV14 to TRBJ2-7; D may be TRBD2 (5 bases). CDR3 size: 15 residues. The germline gives CDR1 SGHDN, CDR2 FVKESK. Trimming cost V 0 bases and J 2 bases, with 11 bases left between them. DNA of the CDR3: TGTGCCAGCAGCCAAGAATCCCGGGGTACCTACGAGCAGTACTTC. Translation gives CASSQESRGTYEQYF.

The chain is built from TRBV29-1 and TRBJ2-5, with D possibly matching TRBD2 (5 bases). Germline CDR1 SQVTM, CDR2 ANQGSEA. Trimming left V 5 bases short and J 1 base short, with 8 bases between. The CDR3 has 12 residues. CDR3 bases: TGCAGCGTTAGAGGGCTCCAAGAGACCCAGTACTTC. Translated: CSVRGLQETQYF.

This clone was seen a few times. The chain employs TRBV6-5 and TRBJ1-2; maybe TRBD1 (5 bases). There are 14 residues in the CDR3. The germline gives CDR1 MNHEY, CDR2 SVGAGI. The ends were cut back, 3 bases at V and 4 bases at J, with 12 bases in the middle. The CDR3 loop is CASSYGGVPYGYTF. CDR3 DNA sequence: TGTGCCAGCAGTTATGGGGGGGTTCCCTATGGCTACACCTTC.

A few counts support this clone. The chain is built from TRBV20-1 and TRBJ2-1; D might be TRBD1 (5 bases). V lost 3 bases, J lost 0 bases, and 9 bases lay in between. The CDR3 has 14 amino acids. CDR1 is DFQATT and CDR2 is SNEGSKA in the germline V gene (reference sequence). In nucleotides, the CDR3 is TGCAGTGCTAGTAGGGGCCCCTCCTACAATGAGCAGTTCTTC. Translated: CSASRGPSYNEQFF.

This chain uses TRBV21-1 with TRBJ2-2; the DNA was not compared with TRBD2, the D call given in the table. TRBV21-1 has pseudogene status. This CDR3 contains 19 residues. The CDR3 bases are TGTGCCAGCAGCAATCCCCCCGGGACTAGCGGGGGCTTCACCGGGGAGCTGTTTTTT. It translates to CASSNPPGTSGGFTGELFF.

This clone is a singleton in its sample. The V and J genes are TRBV7-9 and TRBJ2-5, with a tentative D call TRBD1 (6 bases). The V gene lost 4 bases and the J gene lost 1 base, with 13 bases spanning the gap. Germline values: CDR1 SEHNR, CDR2 FQNEAQ (reference sequence). CDR3 length equals 15 residues. CDR3 sequence (DNA): TGTGCCAGCAGCTCCACCTTGGGGGCCCAAGAGACCCAGTACTTC. Encoded protein: CASSSTLGAQETQYF.

This chain joins TRBV28 and TRBJ2-7; D possibly corresponds to TRBD1 (6 bases). Trimming cost V 4 bases and J 4 bases, with 11 bases left between them. The germline V gene has CDR1 MDHEN and CDR2 SYDVKM. The CDR3 runs to 13 residues. CDR3 residues: CASSSGQKYEQYF. The CDR3 DNA sequence: TGTGCCAGCAGTTCCGGACAGAAATACGAGCAGTACTTC.

The chain is built from TRBV3-1 (or the pseudogene TRBV3-2) and TRBJ2-2; possibly TRBD2 for D (5 bases). V gave up 4 bases and J gave up 3 bases, with 9 bases separating them. The germline V gene has CDR1 LGHDT and CDR2 YNNKEL (reference sequence). The CDR3 has 14 residues. CDR3 nucleotide sequence: TGTGCCAGCAGCCCCCGGACTTACACCGGGGAGCTGTTTTTT. This sequence encodes CASSPRTYTGELFF.

The rearrangement uses TRBV19 and TRBJ1-3; D remains ambiguous. The CDR3 totals 16 residues. V was pared by 4 bases and J by 1 base, with 14 bases between. Germline CDR1 LNHDA, CDR2 SQIVND (reference sequence). Here the CDR3 reads CASSRTGPTSGNTIYF. As DNA, the CDR3 is TGTGCCAGTAGTAGGACTGGACCCACGTCTGGAAACACCATATATTTT.

The V gene is TRBV28, the J gene TRBJ2-7; D is possibly TRBD2 (5 bases). The germline CDR1 and CDR2 sequences are MDHEN and SYDVKM. The V end lost 8 bases, the J end lost 4 bases, and 9 bases lay between the germline ends. The CDR3 is 11 amino acids. CDR3 sequence: CASGSWYEQYF. The CDR3 nucleotides are TGTGCCAGCGGGAGTTGGTACGAGCAGTACTTC.

This sequence joins TRBV7-3 and TRBJ2-2; a weak D match, TRBD1 (5 bases). From germline, CDR1 is SGHTA and CDR2 FQGTGA. The CDR3 consists of 15 residues. Trimming took 2 bases from V and 6 from J, leaving 13 bases between them. This chain's CDR3 is CASSLGSGISGELFF. DNA of the CDR3: TGTGCCAGCAGCTTAGGGTCAGGGATTTCCGGGGAGCTGTTTTTT.

The rearrangement uses TRBV28 and TRBJ2-7, with D possibly TRBD1 on 6 matching bases. The CDR3 consists of 14 residues. CDR1 is MDHEN and CDR2 is SYDVKM in the germline V gene. Trimming pared 5 bases from V and 4 bases from J, leaving 15 bases between. CDR3 region: CASSRTATGYEQYF. In DNA, the CDR3 is TGTGCCAGCAGTCGGACAGCTACGGGGTACGAGCAGTACTTC.

The rearrangement links TRBV19 to TRBJ2-1, with a weak D call TRBD2 (7 bases). Germline loops: CDR1 LNHDA, CDR2 SQIVND (reference sequence). The CDR3 totals 16 residues. With 2 bases removed from V and 9 bases from J, the gap between germline ends came to 20 bases. The CDR3 DNA is TGTGCCAGTAGTATACCTGTCGCGGGGGCGATGGGTGAGCAGTTCTTC. Its protein is CASSIPVAGAMGEQFF.

This clone appeared once. The CDR3 nucleotides read TGTGCCAGCAGTTTTAGCGTGGGGTACTTCAACTCCTACGAGCAGTACTTC. It translates to CASSFSVGYFNSYEQYF. V is TRBV28 and J is TRBJ2-7; the D gene is possibly TRBD2 (5 bases). Germline V gene data show CDR1 as MDHEN and CDR2 as SYDVKM. Trimming shortened V by 3 bases and J by 0 bases, and 18 bases separated the two germline ends. The CDR3 sequence is 17 residues long.

This clone was seen a single time. This rearrangement joins TRBV5-1 to TRBJ2-3; D ambiguous. The CDR3 length is 13 residues. CDR1 SGHRS and CDR2 YFSETQ come from the germline V gene. V was shortened by 0 bases and J by 2 bases, with 4 bases between the two germline ends. The CDR3 loop reads CASSLGLTDTQYF. CDR3 bases: TGCGCCAGCAGCTTGGGACTCACAGATACGCAGTATTTT.

About this clone: An end of the junction does not agree with germline; a read error may underlie this. The DNA for the CDR3 is TGTGTCAGTAGAAGGACAGGGTTTACATACGAGCAGTACTTC. As protein: CVSRRTGFTYEQYF. The V gene is TRBV19, the J gene TRBJ2-7; 8 bases agree with TRBD1. From germline, CDR1 is LNHDA and CDR2 SQIVND (reference sequence). The CDR3 covers 14 residues.

The chain links TRBV5-1 to TRBJ2-7; D unresolved. This CDR3 has 14 residues. Germline assignment: CDR1 SGHRS and CDR2 YFSETQ. The V and J ends lost 0 bases and 5 bases respectively, with 12 bases between them. The CDR3 loop reads CASSLGAVSNEQYF. CDR3 DNA sequence: TGCGCCAGCAGCTTGGGGGCAGTCTCAAACGAGCAGTACTTC.

The V call is TRBV5-1, the J call TRBJ2-1, with 8 positions matching TRBD2. This CDR3 is built from 15 residues. Germline-derived CDR1 and CDR2 are SGHRS and YFSETQ. V trimming: 4 bases; J trimming: 5 bases; junction bases outside the gene matches: 8. The chain's CDR3 is CASSLGLARDNEQFF. In DNA, the CDR3 is TGCGCCAGCAGCCTCGGACTAGCCCGAGACAATGAGCAGTTCTTC. Variable domain in full (rest from reference TRBV5-1 and TRBJ2-1): KAGVTQTPRYLIKTRGQQVTLSCSPISGHRSVSWYQQTPGQGLQFLFEYFSETQRNKGNFPGRFSGRQFSNSRSEMNVSTLELGDSALYLCASSLGLARDNEQFFGPGTRLTVL.

The CDR3, as DNA: TGTGCCAGCAGTCTTAGCGGGGGGGCCCGAGAGACCCAGTACTTC. This gives the protein CASSLSGGARETQYF. The chain joins TRBV6-5 to TRBJ2-5; 11 nucleotides agree with TRBD2. V shed 5 bases and J 4 bases; nucleotides not matched to a gene: 6. Germline V gene data show CDR1 as MNHEY and CDR2 as SVGAGI. This CDR3 is built from 15 residues.

The chain uses TRBV30 and TRBJ2-2, with D possibly matching TRBD2 (6 bases). The length of the CDR3 is 14 residues. Trimming left V 5 bases short and J 2 bases short, with 12 bases between. Looked up from germline, CDR1 is GTSNPN and CDR2 is SVGIG (reference sequence). The CDR3 sequence: CAWGGAGNTGELFF. In DNA, the CDR3 is TGTGCCTGGGGAGGGGCAGGAAACACCGGGGAGCTGTTTTTT.

CDR3 coding DNA: TGCGCCAGCAGCTTGAAGGCTAGCGGGGGTTTAAGGGATGAGCAGTTCTTC. Translated: CASSLKASGGLRDEQFF. The V gene is TRBV5-1, the J gene TRBJ2-1, with TRBD2 identical over 10 bases. V was pared by 1 base and J by 8 bases, with 12 bases of the junction left unmatched. The CDR3 runs to 17 residues. The germline V gene encodes CDR1 SGHRS and CDR2 YFSETQ. Variable domain in full (rest from reference TRBV5-1 and TRBJ2-1): KAGVTQTPRYLIKTRGQQVTLSCSPISGHRSVSWYQQTPGQGLQFLFEYFSETQRNKGNFPGRFSGRQFSNSRSEMNVSTLELGDSALYLCASSLKASGGLRDEQFFGPGTRLTVL.

The chain couples TRBV5-5 to TRBJ2-1, with 8 bases fitting TRBD2. V shed 1 base and J 4 bases; nucleotides not matched to a gene: 4. Germline CDR1 SGHKS, CDR2 YYEKEE (reference sequence). The CDR3 spans 15 residues. The CDR3 sequence: CASSLYGGAYNEQFF. The DNA of the CDR3 is TGTGCCAGCAGCTTGTACGGGGGGGCTTACAATGAGCAGTTCTTC.

The rearrangement joins TRBV6-5 to TRBJ1-1; 8 bases are a match to TRBD1. Germline CDR1 is MNHEY and CDR2 is SVGAGI. The CDR3 contains 13 residues. With V trimmed by 5 bases and J by 5 bases, 4 bases remained unmatched. CDR3 sequence reads: CASSRTGMTEAFF. In nucleotides, the CDR3 is TGTGCCAGCAGTCGGACAGGGATGACTGAAGCTTTCTTT.

This chain connects TRBV7-9 to TRBJ1-2; D remains ambiguous. CDR3 size: 14 residues. Trimming pared 5 bases from V and 4 bases from J, leaving 14 bases between. The germline CDR1 and CDR2 sequences are SEHNR and FQNEAQ (reference sequence). In DNA form, the CDR3 reads TGTGCCAGCAGCCCGCTCAATGGGCTCTATGGCTACACCTTC. Residues: CASSPLNGLYGYTF.

The gene calls are TRBV2 and TRBJ2-1, with 7 bases fitting TRBD1. With V trimmed by 7 bases and J by 0 bases, 3 bases remained unmatched. CDR3 length: 14 residues. Per germline, CDR1 SNHLY and CDR2 FYNNEI. The CDR3 sequence is CASKGQNSYNEQFF. The CDR3 nucleotides read TGTGCCAGCAAGGGACAGAACTCCTACAATGAGCAGTTCTTC.

The gene calls are TRBV6-5 and TRBJ2-5, with a tentative D call TRBD2 (7 bases). The V end was cut by 8 bases, the J end by 6 bases, with 22 bases between. CDR1 and CDR2 (germline): MNHEY, SVGAGI. The CDR3 totals 15 residues. The CDR3 region has the DNA TGTGCCAGCTCCCTAGGGGGGGCGCAGGGGCAGACCCAGTACTTC. This gives the protein CASSLGGAQGQTQYF.

The J gene is TRBJ2-1, the V gene TRBV5-1, with 9 bases identical to TRBD2. CDR1 is SGHRS, CDR2 YFSETQ, per germline. With 0 bases clipped from V and 4 bases from J, the junction kept 2 bases outside the gene matches. CDR3 length equals 15 residues. In DNA form, the CDR3 reads TGCGCCAGCAGCTTGGGTAGCGGGGGTTACAATGAGCAGTTCTTC. Amino acids: CASSLGSGGYNEQFF.

The chain carries TRBV18 and TRBJ2-3, with 9 bases that match TRBD1. Per germline, CDR1 KGHSH and CDR2 LQKENI. The CDR3 consists of 16 residues. V lost 8 bases to trimming and J lost 0 bases; unmatched junction nucleotides: 9. In nucleotides, the CDR3 is TGTGCCAGCAGGGGACAGGGAACCTCTAGCACAGATACGCAGTATTTT. It is translated as CASRGQGTSSTDTQYF.

The table lists this clone with many counts. The rearrangement uses TRBV7-2 and TRBJ2-5, with TRBD2 matching 11 bases. V gave up 3 bases and J gave up 5 bases; unmatched junction bases: 5. Germline CDR1 SGHTA, CDR2 FQGNSA. This CDR3 is 15 amino acids long. Written as DNA, the CDR3 is TGTGCCAGCAGCTTGCAGACTAGCGGGGAGGAGACCCAGTACTTC. Encoded protein: CASSLQTSGEETQYF.

CDR3 region: CATSDFSGQGIWTQYF. DNA of the CDR3: TGTGCCACCAGTGATTTTTCCGGACAGGGAATTTGGACCCAGTACTTC. The gene calls are TRBV24-1 and TRBJ2-5; 8 positions match TRBD1. The J segment lost 7 bases and the V segment lost 1 base, leaving 10 bases of the junction unmatched. The germline gives CDR1 KGHDR, CDR2 SFDVKD. The CDR3 totals 16 residues.

This clone turned up a few times. The J gene is TRBJ1-6, the V gene TRBV6-4; 7 positions match TRBD1. CDR3 length: 13 residues. In germline, CDR1 is MRHNA, CDR2 SNTAGT. Trimming took 9 bases from V and 3 from J; bases not matched to a gene: 2. CDR3 residues: CASRDSYNSPLHF. CDR3 nucleotides: TGTGCCAGTCGGGACAGCTATAATTCACCCCTCCACTTT.